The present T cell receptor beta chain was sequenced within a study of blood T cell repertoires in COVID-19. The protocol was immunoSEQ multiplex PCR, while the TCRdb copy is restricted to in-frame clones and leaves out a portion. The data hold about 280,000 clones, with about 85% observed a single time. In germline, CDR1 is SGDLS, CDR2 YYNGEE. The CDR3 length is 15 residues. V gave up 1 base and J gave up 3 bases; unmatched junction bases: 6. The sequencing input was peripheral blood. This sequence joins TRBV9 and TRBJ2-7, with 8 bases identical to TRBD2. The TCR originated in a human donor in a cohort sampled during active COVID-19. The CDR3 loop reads CASSVTSGSVYEQYF. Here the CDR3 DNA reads TGTGCCAGCAGCGTAACCAGCGGGAGCGTCTACGAGCAGTACTTC. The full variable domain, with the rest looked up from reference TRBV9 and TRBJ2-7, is DSGVTQTPKHLITATGQRVTLRCSPRSGDLSVYWYQQSLDQGLQFLIQYYNGEERAKGNILERFSAQQFPDLHSELNLSSLELGDSALYFCASSVTSGSVYEQYFGPGTRLTVT.